Listed here are 7 T cell receptor beta chains from one sample, sequenced in a study of T cell repertoires in cytomegalovirus infection (dated by TCRdb to about 2019). Which antigens these TCRs recognize remains unknown. The label giving this sample's treatment or condition can be read as: in vitro stimulation with specific CMV peptide epitopes to enrich CMV-specific T cells. TCRdb lists the instrument as Illumina HiSeq 1500. Clones were called with MiXCR by TCRdb after fastp trimmed the public reads at Q25, and only in-frame beta chains were retained. For every CDR3 protein sequence, its rows merge into one entry that carries the most common genes and DNA. This sample comprises 75,000 to 100,000 distinct CDR3 sequences, less than 30% of them detected only once. The top ten constitute more than 70% of the sample. The sequenced sample was CD8+ T cells from cultured PBMCs, obtained from culture after CMV antigen stimulation. These receptor sequences come from a human donor in good health (CMV status not recorded). Some clones in this sample may be carry-over from other donors' samples.

This clonotype was picked up many times. The rearrangement links TRBV28 to TRBJ1-6; no definite D call. Between the trimmed V and J ends, which lost 6 bases and 8 bases, there was a span of 26 bases. Germline assignment: CDR1 MDHEN and CDR2 SYDVKM. The CDR3 is 18 residues long. CDR3 loop: CASSRTTANRYLDSPLHF. DNA for the CDR3: TGTGCCAGCAGCCGAACGACGGCAAACCGCTATCTTGATTCACCCCTCCACTTT.

The chain couples TRBV7-6 to TRBJ2-3; D unclear. Trimming removed 1 base from V and 4 bases from J, with 12 bases in between. CDR1 SGHVS and CDR2 FNYEAQ come from the germline V gene. This CDR3 comprises 15 residues. The CDR3 DNA reads as TGTGCCAGCAGCTTAGGTCAACAGCGTTCAGATACGCAGTATTTT. It codes for CASSLGQQRSDTQYF.

This chain uses TRBV7-8 with TRBJ2-5, with D uncertain. This CDR3 contains 13 residues. Germline assignment: CDR1 SGHVS and CDR2 FQNEAQ. The V end was cut by 6 bases, the J end by 1 base, with 9 bases between. The DNA for the CDR3 is TGTGCCAGCAGTGGCGGTGCCCAAGAGACCCAGTACTTC. This translates into CASSGGAQETQYF. Variable domain in full (rest from reference TRBV7-8 and TRBJ2-5): GAGVSQSPRYKVAKRGQDVALRCDPISGHVSLFWYQQALGQGPEFLTYFQNEAQLDKSGLPSDRFFAERPEGSVSTLKIQRTQQEDSAVYLCASSGGAQETQYFGPGTRLLVL.

This clonotype has just a few counts. The chain carries TRBV20-1 and TRBJ1-2, with TRBD1 matching 9 bases. J lost 8 bases, V lost 0 bases, and 10 bases had no gene match. The CDR3 is 15 amino acids. Germline V gene lookup returns CDR1 DFQATT and CDR2 SNEGSKA (reference sequence). The CDR3 DNA sequence: TGCAGTGCTAGAGATCGCCGCTTGGGGACAGGGGGCTACACCTTC. Translation gives CSARDRRLGTGGYTF.

This chain links TRBV5-1 with TRBJ1-1, with a tentative D call TRBD1 (5 bases). V was clipped by 3 bases and J by 4 bases, with 19 bases between them. CDR1 SGHRS and CDR2 YFSETQ come from the germline V gene. The CDR3 consists of 16 residues. CDR3 sequence reads: CASSYSGTEGSTEAFF. In DNA, the CDR3 is TGCGCCAGCAGCTACTCCGGGACCGAGGGTAGCACTGAAGCTTTCTTT.

In its sample, this clonotype was seen many times. This chain uses TRBV5-6 with TRBJ1-2; D not certain. V lost 2 bases and J 8 bases, leaving 13 bases between the germline ends. Looked up from germline, CDR1 is SGHDT and CDR2 is YYEEEE. The CDR3 is made up of 13 amino acids. CDR3 sequence: CASSFVQGMGYTF. In nucleotides, the CDR3 is TGTGCCAGCAGCTTTGTACAAGGAATGGGCTACACCTTC.

The rearrangement uses TRBV27 and TRBJ2-7; D gene unclear. V gave up 2 bases and J gave up 0 bases, with 5 bases separating them. Germline CDR1 and CDR2: MNHEY and SMNVEV (reference sequence). This CDR3 is 13 amino acids long. The CDR3 sequence: CASSLQVSYEQYF. CDR3 bases: TGTGCCAGCAGTTTACAGGTCTCCTACGAGCAGTACTTC.